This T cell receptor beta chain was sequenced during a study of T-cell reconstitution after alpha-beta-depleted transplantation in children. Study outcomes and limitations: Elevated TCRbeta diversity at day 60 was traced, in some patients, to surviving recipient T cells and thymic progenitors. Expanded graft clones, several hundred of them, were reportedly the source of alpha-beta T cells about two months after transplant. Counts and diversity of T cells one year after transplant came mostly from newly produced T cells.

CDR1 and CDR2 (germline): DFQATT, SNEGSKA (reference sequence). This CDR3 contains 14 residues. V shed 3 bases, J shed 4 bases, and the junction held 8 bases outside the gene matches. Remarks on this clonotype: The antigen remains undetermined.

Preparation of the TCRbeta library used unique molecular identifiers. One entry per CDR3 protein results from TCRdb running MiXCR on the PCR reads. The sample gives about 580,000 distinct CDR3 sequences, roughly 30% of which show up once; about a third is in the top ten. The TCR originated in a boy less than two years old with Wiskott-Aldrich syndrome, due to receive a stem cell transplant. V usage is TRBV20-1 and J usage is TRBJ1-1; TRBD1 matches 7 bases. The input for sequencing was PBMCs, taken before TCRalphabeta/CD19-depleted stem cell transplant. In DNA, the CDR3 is TGCAGTGCTAGTTTTACAGGGGTCGTCACTGAAGCTTTCTTT. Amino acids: CSASFTGVVTEAFF.